This TCR beta chain was identified in a study of blood T cell repertoires in COVID-19. Study-level information: Acute and convalescent COVID-19 samples came from the United States, Italy and Spain.

The CDR3 extends over 17 amino acids. Germline CDR1 and CDR2: MGHRA and YSYEKL. V was clipped by 2 bases and J by 0 bases; unmatched bases: 7. Under the authors' procedure: Estimates of nucleated cell counts were drawn from the amplification of reference gene primers. TCRdb keeps only in-frame clones here, not all; method: immunoSEQ multiplex PCR. V, J and clone size are taken as reported in that table, and D and trimming were inferred from the DNA itself. The sample includes hundreds of thousands of clones, under 95% of them seen just once. The chain has TRBV4-1 and TRBJ2-1, with 7 bases fitting TRBD2. Material for sequencing was peripheral blood. The TCR comes from a woman aged 18-35 years who had recovered from COVID-19. The chain's CDR3 is CASSQSISSGSYNEQFF. DNA for the CDR3: TGCGCCAGCAGCCAAAGTATTTCTAGCGGCTCCTACAATGAGCAGTTCTTC.